This TCR beta chain was recovered during a study of cytomegalovirus exposure and HLA in healthy donors. This clone was counted many times. PCR primers comprised 60 Vbeta and 13 Jbeta primers. Sequencing used immunoSEQ multiplex PCR; TCRdb keeps in-frame clones, though not all of them. The repertoire holds about 120,000 clones, with approximately 72% as singletons. Per the germline V gene, CDR1 is SGHDN and CDR2 is FVKESK. This CDR3 contains 14 residues. The ends were cut back, 2 bases at V and 3 bases at J, with 8 bases in the middle. The origin of this receptor is a man aged 60 to 75 in good health and CMV-seropositive. The sequenced sample was PBMCs. The V and J genes are TRBV14 and TRBJ1-3; D is undetermined. This CDR3 is CASSQRRVGNTIYF. Here the CDR3 DNA reads TGTGCCAGCAGCCAAAGAAGAGTTGGAAACACCATATATTTT.